Sequencing of this T cell receptor (beta chain) was carried out in a study of T cell changes during pregnancy in multiple sclerosis. TCRdb keeps only in-frame clones here, not all; method: immunoSEQ multiplex PCR. The table lists fewer than 50,000 clones, about 92% of them singletons. Trimming pared 0 bases from V and 8 bases from J, leaving 8 bases between. Germline-derived CDR1 and CDR2 are ENHRY and SYGVKD. The CDR3 consists of 12 residues. This TCR was sampled from a female donor with multiple sclerosis, enrolled in a pregnancy study. The V call is TRBV10-3, the J call TRBJ2-7; no firm D call. The source material was CD4+ T cells from peripheral blood mononuclear cells, sampled in the third trimester of pregnancy. CDR3 loop: CAISESNIQQYF. CDR3 sequence (DNA): TGTGCCATCAGTGAGTCCAACATCCAGCAGTACTTC.